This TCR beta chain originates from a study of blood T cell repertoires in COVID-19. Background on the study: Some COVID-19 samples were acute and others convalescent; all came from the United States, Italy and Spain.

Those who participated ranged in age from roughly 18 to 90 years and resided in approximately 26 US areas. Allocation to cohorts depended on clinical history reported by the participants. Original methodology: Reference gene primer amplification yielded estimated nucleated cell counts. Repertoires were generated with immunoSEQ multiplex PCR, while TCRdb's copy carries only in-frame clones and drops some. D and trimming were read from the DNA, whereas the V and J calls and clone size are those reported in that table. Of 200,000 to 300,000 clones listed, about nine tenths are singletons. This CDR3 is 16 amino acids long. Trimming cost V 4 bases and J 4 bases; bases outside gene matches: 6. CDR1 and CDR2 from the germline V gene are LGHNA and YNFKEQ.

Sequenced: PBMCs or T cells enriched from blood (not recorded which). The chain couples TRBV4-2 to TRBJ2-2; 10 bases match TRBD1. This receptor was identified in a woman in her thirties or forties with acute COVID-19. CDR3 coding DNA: TGTGCCAGCAGCCGAGACGGGACAGGGGTCACCGGGGAGCTGTTTTTT. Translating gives CASSRDGTGVTGELFF.